The sequence of this TCR beta chain was determined in a study of low-dose radiotherapy and immunotherapy resistance in tumors. Looking at the study overall: Individuals in Cohort 2 had 1 Gy per fraction every two weeks, adding up to 13 Gy over 26 weeks.

Germline V CDR1 and CDR2: MNHEY, SVGEGT. Trimming stripped 5 bases from V and 7 bases from J, with 21 bases between. The CDR3 has 16 residues. Covering alpha and beta chains, TRAV- and TRBV-specific primers were used for the first-strand cDNA. A roughly 20-cycle PCR with a constant-region primer and V-primer adapter amplified TCRs. The mRNA which had been isolated was amplified by in vitro transcription. TCRdb re-analysed the reads in MiXCR, keeping a single row per CDR3 protein. The sample has approximately 70,000 distinct CDR3 sequences, roughly 30% seen once. Time point defined: before trial treatment. Solid tumors that lacked tumor-infiltrating lymphocytes and were advanced were present in eligible patients. This clonotype came up a few times.

Sequenced here: PBMCs, sampled before treatment. The chain recombines TRBV6-2 or TRBV6-3 with TRBJ1-5; D is possibly TRBD1 (5 bases). This clonotype was obtained from a female donor with ovarian cancer. CDR3 amino acids: CASSDWDGGIRQPQHF. DNA for the CDR3: TGTGCCAGCAGTGACTGGGACGGAGGAATTCGACAGCCCCAGCATTTT.